The 5 T cell receptor beta chains presented below share a single source sample, sequenced in a study of blood T cells in healthy people across ages. Alongside a J-beta primer mix, a sample-barcoded 5' primer served in a second PCR lasting roughly 6 to 12 cycles. TCRdb reanalysed the 5' RACE reads using MiXCR and keeps one entry per CDR3 protein. The sample has about 680,000 distinct CDR3 sequences; approximately 50% are singletons. Input material: blood. The receptor set was obtained from a woman between 55 and 75 years old in good health.

The chain is built from TRBV6-1 and TRBJ2-1, with 8 bases lining up with TRBD1. J gave up 9 bases and V 6 bases, and 13 bases lay outside the gene matches. This CDR3 comprises 15 residues. Germline V lookup: CDR1 MNHNS, CDR2 SASEGT. CDR3 nucleotides: TGTGCCAGCAGACCGGGACAGGTCATACACGGTGAGCAGTTCTTC. This encodes CASRPGQVIHGEQFF.

This clonotype has at least ten counts. The V and J genes are TRBV28 and TRBJ1-3; D possibly corresponds to TRBD1 (5 bases). V was trimmed by 4 bases and J by 4 bases, leaving 11 bases between them. The CDR3 spans 14 residues. Germline assignment: CDR1 MDHEN and CDR2 SYDVKM. The CDR3 coding sequence is TGTGCCAGCAGTTGGGGGGATCCAGGAAACACCATATATTTT. Its protein product is CASSWGDPGNTIYF.

This clonotype was observed a handful of times. J is TRBJ2-1 and V is TRBV3-1; TRBD2 matches at 8 bases. The CDR3 totals 15 residues. The germline V gene encodes CDR1 LGHDT and CDR2 YNNKEL (reference sequence). V was clipped by 1 base and J by 9 bases; unmatched bases: 8. DNA of the CDR3: TGTGCCAGCAGCCAAGCCGGGACTAGTGGGAGTGAGCAGTTCTTC. The encoded protein is CASSQAGTSGSEQFF.

J is TRBJ2-1 and V is TRBV7-3; 9 bases map to TRBD1. The CDR3 consists of 16 residues. The J segment lost 6 bases and the V segment lost 5 bases, leaving 11 bases of the junction unmatched. Germline CDR1 SGHTA, CDR2 FQGTGA. The DNA for the CDR3 is TGTGCCAGCAGCCCTACAGGGACAGGGCGTAGCAATGAGCAGTTCTTC. It codes for CASSPTGTGRSNEQFF.

The rearrangement joins TRBV29-1 to TRBJ2-5; TRBD2 aligns across 8 bases. This CDR3 contains 15 residues. CDR1 is SQVTM, CDR2 ANQGSEA, per germline. Trimming removed 6 bases from V and 3 bases from J; junction bases left unmatched: 12. CDR3 DNA: TGCAGCGTCATACCGGGGGGGGCAGGGGAAGAGACCCAGTACTTC. Protein product: CSVIPGGAGEETQYF.